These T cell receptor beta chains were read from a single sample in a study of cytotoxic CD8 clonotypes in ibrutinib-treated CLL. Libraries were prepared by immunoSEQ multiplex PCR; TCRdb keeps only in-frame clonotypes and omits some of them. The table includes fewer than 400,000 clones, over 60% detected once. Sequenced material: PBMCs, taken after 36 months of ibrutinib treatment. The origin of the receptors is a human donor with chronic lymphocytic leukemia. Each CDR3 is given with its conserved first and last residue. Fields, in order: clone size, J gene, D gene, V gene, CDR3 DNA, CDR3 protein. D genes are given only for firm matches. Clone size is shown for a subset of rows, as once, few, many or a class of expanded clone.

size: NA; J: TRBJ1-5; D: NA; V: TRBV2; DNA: TGTGCCAGCAGTTCCAACAGGGTTAGCAATCAGCCCCAGCATTTT; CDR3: CASSSNRVSNQPQHF
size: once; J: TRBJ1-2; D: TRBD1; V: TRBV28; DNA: TGTGCCAGCAGTTCGCCACACAGGGGGCATGGCTACACCTTC; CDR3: CASSSPHRGHGYTF
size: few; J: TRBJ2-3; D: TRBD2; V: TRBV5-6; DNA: TGTGCCAGCAGCTTGCGGGGGGTGACAGATACGCAGTATTTT; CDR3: CASSLRGVTDTQYF
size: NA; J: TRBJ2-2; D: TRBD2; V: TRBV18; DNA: TGTGCCAGCTCTCCCGCTGGACTAGTTTCCGGGGAGCTGTTTTTT; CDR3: CASSPAGLVSGELFF
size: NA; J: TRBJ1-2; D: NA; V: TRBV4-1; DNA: TGCGCCAGCAGCCAAGATCGGGGCCGAGTCTATGGCTACACCTTC; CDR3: CASSQDRGRVYGYTF
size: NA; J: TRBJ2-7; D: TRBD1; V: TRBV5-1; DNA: TGCGCCAGCAGCTTGATCGAGACAGGGGGGGTCGAGCAGTACTTC; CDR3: CASSLIETGGVEQYF
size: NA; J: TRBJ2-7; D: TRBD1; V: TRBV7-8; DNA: TGTGCCAGCAGCTTAGGCAGACAGGGATACTACGAGCAGTACTTC; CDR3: CASSLGRQGYYEQYF
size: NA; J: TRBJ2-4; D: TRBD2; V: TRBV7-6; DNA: TGTGCCAGCAGCTTAGGTGGACTAGCGGGAGGTAGGAACATTCAGTACTTC; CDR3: CASSLGGLAGGRNIQYF
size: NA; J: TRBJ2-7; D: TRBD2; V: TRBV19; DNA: TGTGCCAGTACAAGGACTAGCGGGACATACGAGCAGTACTTC; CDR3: CASTRTSGTYEQYF
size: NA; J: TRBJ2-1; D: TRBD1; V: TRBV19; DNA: TGTGCCAGTAGTATCCGCACAGGGACAGTTAATGAGCAGTTCTTC; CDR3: CASSIRTGTVNEQFF
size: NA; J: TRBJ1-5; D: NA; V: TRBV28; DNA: TGTGCCAGCAGCTTGACAGGAGATCAGCCCCAGCATTTT; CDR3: CASSLTGDQPQHF
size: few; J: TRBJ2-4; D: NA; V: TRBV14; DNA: TGTGCCAGCAGCCATTCTCAAAACATTCAGTACTTC; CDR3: CASSHSQNIQYF
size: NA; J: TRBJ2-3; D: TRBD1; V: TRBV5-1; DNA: TGCGCCAGCAGCTTGGCCCCCGGGACAGGGCGCACAGATACGCAGTATTTT; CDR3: CASSLAPGTGRTDTQYF
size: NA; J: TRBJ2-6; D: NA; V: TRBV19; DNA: TGTGCCAGTACCGCCCGGGACGGGAGCTCTGGGGCCAACGTCCTGACTTTC; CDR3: CASTARDGSSGANVLTF
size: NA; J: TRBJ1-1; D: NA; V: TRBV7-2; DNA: TGTGCCAGCAGTACAGGGTTGAACACTGAAGCTTTCTTT; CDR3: CASSTGLNTEAFF
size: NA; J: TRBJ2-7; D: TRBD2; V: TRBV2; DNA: TGTGCCAGCCAGACTAGCGGGGGCTACGAGCAGTACTTC; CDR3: CASQTSGGYEQYF
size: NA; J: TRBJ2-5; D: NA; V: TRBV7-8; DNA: TGTGCCAGCAGCTTATTGGTCGCTAGCCGGGGCCGGGTGACCCAGTACTTC; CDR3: CASSLLVASRGRVTQYF
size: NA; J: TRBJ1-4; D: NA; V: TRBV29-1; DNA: TGCAGCGTCGAAGGGCCTTCAAGGGATGGTGAAAAACTGTTTTTT; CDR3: CSVEGPSRDGEKLFF
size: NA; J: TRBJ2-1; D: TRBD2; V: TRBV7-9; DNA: TGTGCCAGCAGGGGGGAGGGCTCCTACAATGAGCAGTTCTTC; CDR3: CASRGEGSYNEQFF
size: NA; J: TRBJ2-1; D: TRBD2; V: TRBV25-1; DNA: TGTGCCAGCAGTGGAGCGGGAGGCTTCTACAATGAGCAGTTCTTC; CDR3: CASSGAGGFYNEQFF
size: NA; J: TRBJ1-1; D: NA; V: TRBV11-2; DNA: TGTGCCAGCAGCTTAGTGCACCGATGGGGGACTGAAGCTTTCTTT; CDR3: CASSLVHRWGTEAFF
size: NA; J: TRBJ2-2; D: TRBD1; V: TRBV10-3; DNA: TGTGCCACCACCTCGCGGATCGGACAGGGGATCGCGAACACCGGGGAGCTGTTTTTT; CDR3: CATTSRIGQGIANTGELFF
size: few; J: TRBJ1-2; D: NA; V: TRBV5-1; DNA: TGCGCCAGCAGCTTGGGAGGGTCCTATGGCTACACCTTC; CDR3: CASSLGGSYGYTF
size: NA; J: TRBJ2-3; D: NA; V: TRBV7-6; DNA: TGTGCCAGCAGCGAAGGGACTGCGACAGATACGCAGTATTTT; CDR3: CASSEGTATDTQYF
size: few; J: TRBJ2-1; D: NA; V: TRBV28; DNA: TGTGCCAGCAGTTTTAATGAGCAGTTCTTC; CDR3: CASSFNEQFF
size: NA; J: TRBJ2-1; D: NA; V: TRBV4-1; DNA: TGCGCCAGCAGCCAAGTTCAGGGGTGGTTCAATGAGCAGTTCTTC; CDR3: CASSQVQGWFNEQFF
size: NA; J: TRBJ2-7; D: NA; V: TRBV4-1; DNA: TGCGCCAGCAGCCAAGGAGGAGCGAGCTCCTACGAGCAGTACTTC; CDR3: CASSQGGASSYEQYF
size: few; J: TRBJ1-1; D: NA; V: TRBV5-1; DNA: TGCGCCAGCAGCTTGGGGGGAGAGACTGAAGCTTTCTTT; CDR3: CASSLGGETEAFF
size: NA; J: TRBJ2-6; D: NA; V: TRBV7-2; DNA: TGTGCCAGCAGCTTAGTACGGACCCCAGTTTCCTCTGGGGCCAACGTCCTGACTTTC; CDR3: CASSLVRTPVSSGANVLTF
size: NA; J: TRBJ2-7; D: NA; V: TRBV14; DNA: TGTGCCAGCAGCCAAGCGTTTCAGGGTTCCTACGAGCAGTACTTC; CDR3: CASSQAFQGSYEQYF
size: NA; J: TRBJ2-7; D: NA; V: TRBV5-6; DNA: TGTGCCAGCAGCCCGCCCACAGGGACTGCCTACGAGCAGTACTTC; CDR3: CASSPPTGTAYEQYF
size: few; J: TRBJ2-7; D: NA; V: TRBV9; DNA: TGTGCCAGCAGCGTAGAGGCTAGCCCTACCTACGAGCAGTACTTC; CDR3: CASSVEASPTYEQYF
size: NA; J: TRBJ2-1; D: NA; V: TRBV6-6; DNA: TGTGCCAGCACCTTCGCTAGCTTGGGGCGCTACAATGAGCAGTTCTTC; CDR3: CASTFASLGRYNEQFF
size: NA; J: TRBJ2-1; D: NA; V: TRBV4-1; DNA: TGCGCCAGCAGCCATCATTACCGGGAAAGTTCCTACAATGAGCAGTTCTTC; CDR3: CASSHHYRESSYNEQFF
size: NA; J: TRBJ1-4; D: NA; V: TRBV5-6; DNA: TGTGCCAGCAGCAACACAGGGTCGGTTAATGAAAAACTGTTTTTT; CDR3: CASSNTGSVNEKLFF
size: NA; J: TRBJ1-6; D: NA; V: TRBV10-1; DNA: TGCGCCAGCAGGGCTCACAGGGAAGGATCACCCCTCCACTTT; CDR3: CASRAHREGSPLHF
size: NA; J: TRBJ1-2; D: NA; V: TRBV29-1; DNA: TGCAGCGTTGAAGATCGGGGAAGCGGGCGGGGCTATGGCTACACCTTC; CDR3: CSVEDRGSGRGYGYTF